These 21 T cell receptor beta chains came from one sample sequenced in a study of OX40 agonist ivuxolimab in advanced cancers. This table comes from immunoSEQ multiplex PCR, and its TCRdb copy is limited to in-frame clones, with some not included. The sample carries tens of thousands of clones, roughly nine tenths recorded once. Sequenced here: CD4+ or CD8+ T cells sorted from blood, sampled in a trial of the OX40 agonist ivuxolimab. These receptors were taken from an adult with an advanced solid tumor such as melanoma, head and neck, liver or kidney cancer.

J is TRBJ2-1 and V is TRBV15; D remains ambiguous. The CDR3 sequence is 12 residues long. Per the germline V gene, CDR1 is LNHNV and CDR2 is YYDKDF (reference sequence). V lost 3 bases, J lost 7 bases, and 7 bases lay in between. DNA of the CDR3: TGTGCCACCAGCAGGAGGAATAATGAGCAGTTCTTC. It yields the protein CATSRRNNEQFF. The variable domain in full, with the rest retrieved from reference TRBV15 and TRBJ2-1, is DAMVIQNPRYQVTQFGKPVTLSCSQTLNHNVMYWYQQKSSQAPKLLFHYYDKDFNNEADTPDNFQSRRPNTSFCFLDIRSPGLGDTAMYLCATSRRNNEQFFGPGTRLTVL.

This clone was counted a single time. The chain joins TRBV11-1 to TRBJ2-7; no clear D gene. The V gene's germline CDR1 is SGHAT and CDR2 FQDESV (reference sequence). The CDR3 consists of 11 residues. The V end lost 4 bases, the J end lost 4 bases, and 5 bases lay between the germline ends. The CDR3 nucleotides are TGTGCCAGCAGCTCCGAGTACGAGCAGTACTTC. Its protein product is CASSSEYEQYF.

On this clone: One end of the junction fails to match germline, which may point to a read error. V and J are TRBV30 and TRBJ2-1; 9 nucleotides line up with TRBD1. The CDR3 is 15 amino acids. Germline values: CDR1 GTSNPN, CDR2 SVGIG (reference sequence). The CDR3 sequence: CAWSEGTGSSNEQFF. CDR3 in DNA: TGTGCCTGGAGTGAGGGGACAGGGTCCTCCAATGAGCAGTTCTTC.

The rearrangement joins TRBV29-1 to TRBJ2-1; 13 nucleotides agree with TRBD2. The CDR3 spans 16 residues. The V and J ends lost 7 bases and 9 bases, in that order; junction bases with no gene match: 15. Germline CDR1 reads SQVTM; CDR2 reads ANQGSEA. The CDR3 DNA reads TGCAGCGCCGCTTGGACTAGCGGGAGAGACGGTGGTGAGCAGTTCTTC. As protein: CSAAWTSGRDGGEQFF.

The CDR3 region has the DNA TGTGCCATCAGTGGCCAGGACAGTTACAATGAGCAGTTCTTC. This gives the protein CAISGQDSYNEQFF. The rearrangement links TRBV10-3 to TRBJ2-1, with D possibly matching TRBD1 (6 bases). Germline-derived CDR1 and CDR2 are ENHRY and SYGVKD. With 4 bases removed from V and 4 bases from J, the gap between germline ends came to 11 bases. This CDR3 is 14 amino acids long.

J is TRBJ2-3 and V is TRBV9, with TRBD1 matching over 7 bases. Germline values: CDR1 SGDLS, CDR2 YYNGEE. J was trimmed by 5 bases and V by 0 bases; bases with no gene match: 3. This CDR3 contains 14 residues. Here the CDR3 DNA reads TGTGCCAGCAGCGTAGTATCAGGGGGAGATACGCAGTATTTT. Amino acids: CASSVVSGGDTQYF.

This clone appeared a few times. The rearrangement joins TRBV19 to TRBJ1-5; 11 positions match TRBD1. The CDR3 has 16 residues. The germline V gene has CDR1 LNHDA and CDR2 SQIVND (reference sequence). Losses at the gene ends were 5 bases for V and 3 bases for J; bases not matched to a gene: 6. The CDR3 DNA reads TGTGCCAGTAGTTCCTTGGACAGGGGGCTCAATCAGCCCCAGCATTTT. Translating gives CASSSLDRGLNQPQHF.

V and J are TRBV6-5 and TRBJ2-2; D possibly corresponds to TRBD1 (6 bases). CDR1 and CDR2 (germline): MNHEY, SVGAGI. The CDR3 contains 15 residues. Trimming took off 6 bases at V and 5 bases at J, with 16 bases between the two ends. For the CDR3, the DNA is TGTGCCAGCAGACTACGACAGGAGTTAACCGGGGAGCTGTTTTTT. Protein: CASRLRQELTGELFF.

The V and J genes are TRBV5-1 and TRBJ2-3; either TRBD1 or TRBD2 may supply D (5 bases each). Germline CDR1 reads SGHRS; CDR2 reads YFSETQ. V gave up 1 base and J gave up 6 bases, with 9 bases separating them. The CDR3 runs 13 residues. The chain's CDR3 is CASSLLGADTQYF. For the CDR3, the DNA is TGCGCCAGCAGCTTGCTCGGGGCGGATACGCAGTATTTT.

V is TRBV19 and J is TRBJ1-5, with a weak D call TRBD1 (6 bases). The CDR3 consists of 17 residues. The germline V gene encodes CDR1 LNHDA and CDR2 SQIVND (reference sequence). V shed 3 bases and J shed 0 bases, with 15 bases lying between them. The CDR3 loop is CASSMGGTLHSNQPQHF. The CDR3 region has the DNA TGTGCCAGTAGTATGGGCGGGACACTCCATAGCAATCAGCCCCAGCATTTT.

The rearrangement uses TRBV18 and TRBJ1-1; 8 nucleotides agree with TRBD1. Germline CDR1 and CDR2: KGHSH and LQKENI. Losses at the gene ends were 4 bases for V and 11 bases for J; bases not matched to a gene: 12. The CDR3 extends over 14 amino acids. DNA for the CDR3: TGTGCCAGCTCACGACAAAATGGACAGGGTGATGCTTTCTTT. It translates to CASSRQNGQGDAFF.

CDR3 in DNA: TGTGCCAGCACCCTGAGAGAGGACCACTATGGCTACACCTTC. Translated: CASTLREDHYGYTF. This chain uses TRBV6-6 with TRBJ1-2; the D is unclear. V was clipped by 7 bases and J by 3 bases, with 15 bases between them. Germline V lookup: CDR1 MNHNY, CDR2 SVGAGI (reference sequence). The CDR3 covers 14 residues.

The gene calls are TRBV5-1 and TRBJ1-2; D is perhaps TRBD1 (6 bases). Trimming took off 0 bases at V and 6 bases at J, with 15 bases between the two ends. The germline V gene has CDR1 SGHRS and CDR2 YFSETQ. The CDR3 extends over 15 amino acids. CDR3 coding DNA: TGCGCCAGCAGCTTGGATGGCCCGGGGGCGAATGGCTACACCTTC. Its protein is CASSLDGPGANGYTF. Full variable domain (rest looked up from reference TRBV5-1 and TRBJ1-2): KAGVTQTPRYLIKTRGQQVTLSCSPISGHRSVSWYQQTPGQGLQFLFEYFSETQRNKGNFPGRFSGRQFSNSRSEMNVSTLELGDSALYLCASSLDGPGANGYTFGSGTRLTVV.

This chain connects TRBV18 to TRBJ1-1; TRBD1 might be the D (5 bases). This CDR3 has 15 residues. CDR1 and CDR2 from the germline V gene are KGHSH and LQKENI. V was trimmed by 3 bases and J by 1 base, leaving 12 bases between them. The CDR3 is CASSPFGAWNTEAFF. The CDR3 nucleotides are TGTGCCAGCTCACCCTTCGGGGCTTGGAACACTGAAGCTTTCTTT.

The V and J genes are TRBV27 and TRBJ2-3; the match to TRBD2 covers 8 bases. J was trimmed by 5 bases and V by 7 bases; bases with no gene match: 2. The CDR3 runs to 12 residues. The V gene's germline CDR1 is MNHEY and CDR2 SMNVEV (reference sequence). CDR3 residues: CASKRERDTQYF. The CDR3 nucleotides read TGTGCCAGCAAGCGGGAGAGAGATACGCAGTATTTT.

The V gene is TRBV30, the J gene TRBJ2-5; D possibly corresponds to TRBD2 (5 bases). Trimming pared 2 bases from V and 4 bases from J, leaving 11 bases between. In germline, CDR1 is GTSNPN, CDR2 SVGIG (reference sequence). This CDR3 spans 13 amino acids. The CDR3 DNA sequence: TGTGCCTGGAGTTCTAAAAGCGGAGAGACCCAGTACTTC. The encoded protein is CAWSSKSGETQYF.

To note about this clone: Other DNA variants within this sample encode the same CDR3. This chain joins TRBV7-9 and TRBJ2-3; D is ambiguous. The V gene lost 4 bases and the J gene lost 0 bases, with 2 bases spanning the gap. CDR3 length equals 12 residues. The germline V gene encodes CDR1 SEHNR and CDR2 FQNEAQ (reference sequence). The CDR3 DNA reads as TGTGCCAGCAGCTCCAGCACAGATACGCAGTATTTT. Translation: CASSSSTDTQYF.

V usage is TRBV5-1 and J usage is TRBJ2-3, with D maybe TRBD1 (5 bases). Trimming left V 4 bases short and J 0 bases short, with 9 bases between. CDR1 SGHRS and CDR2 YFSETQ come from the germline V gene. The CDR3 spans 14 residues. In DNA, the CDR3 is TGCGCCAGCAGCCGCGACAGAAGCACAGATACGCAGTATTTT. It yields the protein CASSRDRSTDTQYF.

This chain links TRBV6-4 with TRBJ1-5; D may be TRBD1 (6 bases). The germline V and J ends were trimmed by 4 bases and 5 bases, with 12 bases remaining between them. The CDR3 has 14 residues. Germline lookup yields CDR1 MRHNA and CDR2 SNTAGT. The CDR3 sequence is CASSAQQGDQPQHF. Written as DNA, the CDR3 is TGTGCCAGCAGTGCCCAACAGGGAGATCAGCCCCAGCATTTT.

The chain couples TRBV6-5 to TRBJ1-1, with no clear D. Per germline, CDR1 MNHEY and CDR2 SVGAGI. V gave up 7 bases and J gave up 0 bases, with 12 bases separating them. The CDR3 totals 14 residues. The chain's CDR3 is CASKKPGLNTEAFF. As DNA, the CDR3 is TGTGCCAGCAAGAAGCCCGGATTGAACACTGAAGCTTTCTTT.

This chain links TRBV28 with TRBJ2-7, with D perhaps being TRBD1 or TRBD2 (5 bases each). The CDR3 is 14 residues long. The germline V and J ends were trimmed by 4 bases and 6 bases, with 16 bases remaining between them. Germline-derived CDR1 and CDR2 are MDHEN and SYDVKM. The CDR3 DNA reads TGTGCCAGCAGTTCGGGGACCAGAATACGCGAGCAGTACTTC. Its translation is CASSSGTRIREQYF.